This TCR beta chain was found in a study of blood T cells in healthy people across ages. The germline V gene encodes CDR1 KGHDR and CDR2 SFDVKD. Trimming took 2 bases from V and 4 from J, leaving 15 bases between them. The CDR3 has 16 residues. Donors were systemically healthy Caucasian individuals from Russia aged 6 to 90 years. In regard to this clonotype: As yet, its antigen is unknown.

PCR was performed a second time for about 7 to 11 cycles using a sample-barcoded 5' primer and a J-beta primer mix. There were at least 3 million CDR3-containing paired-end reads obtained from each sample. TCRdb reprocessed the 5' RACE reads with MiXCR, giving one entry per CDR3 protein. The repertoire consists of about 1 million distinct CDR3 sequences, with 40% to 55% occurring once and the leading ten covering 15% to 20%. Broader study findings: Changes in expanded clonotypes were possibly confounded, as the CMV status of donors was unknown. Unsorted PBMCs ruled out conclusive naive versus antigen-experienced comparison.

Sequencing was done on a sample of blood. V is TRBV24-1 and J is TRBJ2-3, with TRBD1 as a possible D gene (7 bases). This receptor was taken from an older woman in good health. This chain's CDR3 is CATSDSRGDDADTQYF. CDR3 DNA: TGTGCCACCAGTGATTCCAGGGGGGACGACGCAGATACGCAGTATTTT.